This is a list of T cell receptor beta chains from one sample in a study of PD-1 blockade in classical Hodgkin lymphoma. Assay: immunoSEQ multiplex PCR; the TCRdb copy retains only in-frame clones and omits some. The sample contains under 100,000 clones, 75% to 90% of which appear only once. The specimen comprised peripheral blood mononuclear cells (PBMCs), sampled at baseline. The receptors originated from a human donor with classical Hodgkin lymphoma. Both conserved end residues are trimmed from each CDR3.

v_call,j_call,cdr3_aa
TRBV11-3,TRBJ2-2,ASSPGIYTGELF
TRBV29-1,TRBJ2-1,SVVPRTLAGGPNEQF
TRBV6-1,TRBJ2-2,ASRPGELRGELF
TRBV9,TRBJ2-1,ASSVGSALIYNEQF
TRBV10-1,TRBJ1-1,ASSEAGQGAAF
TRBV10-2,TRBJ2-1,ASSESRLAGVLEDEQF
TRBV2,TRBJ1-5,ASSDVGRGGNQPQH
TRBV2,TRBJ2-7,ASRHRGASSEQY
TRBV10-2,TRBJ1-2,ASSGSIDYGYT
TRBV7-2,TRBJ2-1,ASSSQPSGSPSYNEQF
TRBV7-2,TRBJ2-7,ASSPTSGRRRPYEQY
TRBV5-6,TRBJ1-1,ASSLAGYTEAF
TRBV9,TRBJ2-7,ASSVGGRANEQY
TRBV10-1,TRBJ2-1,ASSRAKTSGSGVMNEQF
TRBV6-1,TRBJ1-2,ASSGWDGHYGYT
TRBV10-3,TRBJ1-1,AIARLAGSATEAF
TRBV19,TRBJ2-2,ASSIPRAGTSTTGELF
TRBV28,TRBJ1-1,ASSFRGARAF
TRBV7-2,TRBJ2-7,ASSPPWGEQY
TRBV19,TRBJ1-2,ASSIGINYGYT
TRBV5-1,TRBJ2-7,ASSLGGTVDYEQY
TRBV7-7,TRBJ2-5,ASRAGGPVVETQY
TRBV27,TRBJ2-5,ASSPRTSAQETQY
TRBV20-1,TRBJ2-2,SAARGGELF
TRBV7-2,TRBJ1-1,ASSLDGSGAF
TRBV19,TRBJ2-1,ASSSGQFLSEQF
TRBV4-1,TRBJ2-1,ASSPTSGSGNEQF
TRBV25-1,TRBJ2-2,ASRPGLSTGELF
TRBV11-2,TRBJ1-1,ASSFTNTEAF
TRBV19,TRBJ1-1,ASRARRGATEAF
TRBV29-1,TRBJ2-1,SVEILAGGGEQF
TRBV5-1,TRBJ1-1,ASSPGRTGYTEAF
TRBV29-1,TRBJ2-7,SAALGSGYEQY
TRBV27,TRBJ1-1,ASRYTRQGIPFNTEAF
TRBV28,TRBJ1-2,ASSRTGGGVVYGYT
TRBV5-1,TRBJ2-7,ASSLGPEQY
TRBV7-9,TRBJ2-3,ASSIPSGTQY
TRBV29-1,TRBJ1-2,SADGDYHGYT
TRBV19,TRBJ1-2,ATGENYGYT
TRBV19,TRBJ2-1,ASSIFYRSGLVWNEQF
TRBV2,TRBJ2-1,ASSEGGSHNEQF
TRBV2,TRBJ2-6,ASSVQGASRSGANVLT
TRBV19,TRBJ1-2,ASSPTGGVWYGYT